The clone carrying this TCR beta chain was counted between two and nine times. Its antigen is currently unknown. The CDR3 extends over 20 amino acids. Trimming took 0 bases from V and 0 from J, leaving 21 bases between them. The germline V gene has CDR1 DFQATT and CDR2 SNEGSKA (reference sequence). TCRbeta library preparation incorporated unique molecular identifiers. Each CDR3 protein is one row after TCRdb ran MiXCR on the PCR reads. The repertoire has approximately 270,000 distinct CDR3 sequences, roughly a quarter of them found once; the top ten carry about 5%. This sample stems from a study of T-cell reconstitution after alpha-beta-depleted transplantation in children. Study findings and constraints: It was newly produced T cells that mostly accounted for T-cell counts and diversity one year after transplant. Reportedly, only several hundred clones from non-depleted graft cells drove alpha-beta T-cell counts at about two months.

This TCR derives from a female patient aged 2 to 10 who had a stem cell transplant for congenital amegakaryocytic thrombocytopenia, so the T cells may come from the graft donor. The J gene is TRBJ2-6, the V gene TRBV20-1, with D perhaps being TRBD1 or TRBD2 (6 bases each). The input for sequencing was PBMCs, mostly from graft donor cells, taken 360 days after TCRalphabeta/CD19-depleted stem cell transplant. This chain's CDR3 is CSARDWLGGPLYSGANVLTF. The CDR3 DNA is TGCAGTGCTAGAGATTGGTTGGGGGGCCCTCTTTACTCTGGGGCCAACGTCCTGACTTTC.